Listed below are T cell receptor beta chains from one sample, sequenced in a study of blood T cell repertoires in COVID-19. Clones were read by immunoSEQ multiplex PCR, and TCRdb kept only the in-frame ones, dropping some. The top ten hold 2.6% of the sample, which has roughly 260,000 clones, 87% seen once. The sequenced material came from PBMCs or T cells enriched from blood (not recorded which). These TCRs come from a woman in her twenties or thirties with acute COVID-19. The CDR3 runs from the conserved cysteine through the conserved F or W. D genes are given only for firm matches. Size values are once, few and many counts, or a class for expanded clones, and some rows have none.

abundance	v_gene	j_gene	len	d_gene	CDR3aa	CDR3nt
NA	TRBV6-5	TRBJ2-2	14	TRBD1	CASSLEQGTGELFF	TGTGCCAGCAGCCTCGAACAGGGGACCGGGGAGCTGTTTTTT
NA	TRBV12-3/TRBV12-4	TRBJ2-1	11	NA	CASSNSNEQFF	TGTGCCAGCAGTAACTCAAATGAGCAGTTCTTC
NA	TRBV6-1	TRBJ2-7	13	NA	CASSDRGGYEQYF	TGTGCCAGCAGTGACAGGGGAGGGTACGAGCAGTACTTC
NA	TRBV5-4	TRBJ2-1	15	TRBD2	CASSPSSGGAKEQFF	TGTGCCAGCAGTCCTTCTAGCGGGGGGGCAAAGGAGCAGTTCTTC
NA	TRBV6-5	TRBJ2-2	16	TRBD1	CASSYPGTGRTGELFF	TGTGCCAGCAGTTACCCCGGGACAGGGAGGACCGGGGAGCTGTTTTTT
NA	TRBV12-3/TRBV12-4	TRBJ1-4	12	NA	CASTRGGEKLFF	TGTGCCAGCACCCGCGGTGGTGAAAAACTGTTTTTT
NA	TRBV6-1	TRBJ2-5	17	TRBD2	CASSEVNSGGAQETQYF	TGTGCCAGCAGTGAAGTAAACAGCGGGGGGGCCCAGGAGACCCAGTACTTC
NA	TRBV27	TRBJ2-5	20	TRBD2	CASRPRGLAGGPSVFETQYF	TGTGCCAGCAGACCACGGGGACTAGCGGGGGGGCCTTCGGTATTTGAGACCCAGTACTTC
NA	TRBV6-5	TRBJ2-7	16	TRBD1	CASSYSIGTGVGEQYF	TGTGCCAGCAGTTACTCGATTGGGACAGGGGTTGGGGAGCAGTACTTC
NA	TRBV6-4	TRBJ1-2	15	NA	CASSEGDAGETGYTF	TGTGCCAGCAGTGAAGGAGACGCGGGGGAAACTGGCTACACCTTC
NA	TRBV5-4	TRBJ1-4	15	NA	CASSLGAPEGEKLFF	TGTGCCAGCAGCTTGGGGGCCCCGGAAGGTGAAAAACTGTTTTTT
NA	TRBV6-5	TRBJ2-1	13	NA	CASRGAMQNEQFF	TGTGCCAGCAGAGGGGCTATGCAGAATGAGCAGTTCTTC
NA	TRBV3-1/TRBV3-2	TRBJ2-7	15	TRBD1	CASSSWTGDSYEQYF	TGTGCCAGCAGTTCCTGGACAGGGGACTCCTACGAGCAGTACTTC
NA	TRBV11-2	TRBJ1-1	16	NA	CASSEGIGRGNTEAFF	TGTGCCAGCAGCGAAGGAATAGGCAGGGGGAACACTGAAGCTTTCTTT
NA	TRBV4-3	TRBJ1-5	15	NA	CASSPSQGVGQPQHF	TGCGCCAGCAGCCCATCACAGGGCGTTGGACAGCCCCAGCATTTT
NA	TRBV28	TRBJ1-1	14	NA	CASSFTWGRTEAFF	TGTGCCAGCAGTTTTACTTGGGGGCGCACTGAAGCTTTCTTT
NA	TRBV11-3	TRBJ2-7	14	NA	CASSLAGISYEQYF	TGTGCCAGCAGCTTAGCAGGGATCTCCTACGAGCAGTACTTC
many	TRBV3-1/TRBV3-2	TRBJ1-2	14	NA	CASSQVGANYGYTF	TGTGCCAGCAGCCAGGTTGGAGCTAACTATGGCTACACCTTC
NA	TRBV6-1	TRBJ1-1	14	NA	CASSETGRSAEAFF	TGTGCCAGCAGTGAAACAGGGCGGAGCGCTGAAGCTTTCTTT
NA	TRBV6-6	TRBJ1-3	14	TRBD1	CASSSTGTGNTIYF	TGTGCCAGCAGTTCGACAGGGACGGGAAACACCATATATTTT
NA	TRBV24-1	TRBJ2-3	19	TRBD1	CATSDFAPVRDRGTDTQYF	TGTGCCACCAGTGATTTCGCACCTGTTCGTGACAGGGGGACAGATACGCAGTATTTT
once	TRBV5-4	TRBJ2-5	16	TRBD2	CASSLGEGAGVETQYF	TGTGCCAGCAGCTTGGGTGAGGGAGCGGGGGTAGAGACCCAGTACTTC
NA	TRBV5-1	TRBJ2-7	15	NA	CASMNRDGSSYEQYF	TGCGCCAGCATGAACCGGGACGGGAGCTCCTACGAGCAGTACTTC